A selection of T cell receptor beta chains follows, all from one sample in a study of blood T cell repertoires in COVID-19. The assay was immunoSEQ multiplex PCR, and TCRdb's table has in-frame clones only and misses some. The table includes 200,000 to 250,000 clones, 75% to 85% detected once. Material for sequencing was peripheral blood. The receptors were gathered from a woman aged 80 or over with COVID-19, enrolled during active disease. Each CDR3 is given with its conserved first and last residue. Each record gives: D gene, J gene, V gene, clone size, CDR3 DNA, CDR3 protein. A D gene is named only where the DNA matches it firmly. Clone size, where shown, is once, few, many, or a class for clones that have expanded.

D gene: TRBD1; J gene: TRBJ1-2; V gene: TRBV18; clone size: -; CDR3 DNA: TGTGCCAGCTCCCGGACAGGGGACAAAGGCTACACCTTC; CDR3 protein: CASSRTGDKGYTF
D gene: -; J gene: TRBJ2-3; V gene: TRBV6-5; clone size: -; CDR3 DNA: TGTGCCAGCAGCCGGGACTTCACCCAGTATTTT; CDR3 protein: CASSRDFTQYF
D gene: -; J gene: TRBJ1-3; V gene: TRBV5-1; clone size: -; CDR3 DNA: TGCGCCAGCAGCTTGGAGGCGGGGAAAGGAAACACCATATATTTT; CDR3 protein: CASSLEAGKGNTIYF
D gene: TRBD1; J gene: TRBJ1-6; V gene: TRBV5-1; clone size: -; CDR3 DNA: TGCGCCAGCAGCAATCAGGGGGCTAATTCACCCCTCCACTTT; CDR3 protein: CASSNQGANSPLHF
D gene: -; J gene: TRBJ2-3; V gene: TRBV7-2; clone size: once; CDR3 DNA: TGTGCCAGCAGCTTAGTCGGGACTAGCACAGATACGCAGTATTTT; CDR3 protein: CASSLVGTSTDTQYF
D gene: -; J gene: TRBJ1-2; V gene: TRBV6-4; clone size: once; CDR3 DNA: TGTGCCAGCAGCCCGGGACAAGACTATGGCTACACCTTC; CDR3 protein: CASSPGQDYGYTF
D gene: TRBD1; J gene: TRBJ1-3; V gene: TRBV6-5; clone size: -; CDR3 DNA: TGTGCCAGCAGAGATCAGGGGGTACGAGGAAACACCATATATTTT; CDR3 protein: CASRDQGVRGNTIYF
D gene: TRBD2; J gene: TRBJ2-1; V gene: TRBV25-1; clone size: -; CDR3 DNA: TGTGCCAGCAGTTCTCGGGTGCGGGGGGGCTCCTACAATGAGCAGTTCTTC; CDR3 protein: CASSSRVRGGSYNEQFF
D gene: -; J gene: TRBJ2-3; V gene: TRBV7-3; clone size: -; CDR3 DNA: TGTGCCAGCAGCCCCTCACGAGGGCTCGCAGATACGCAGTATTTT; CDR3 protein: CASSPSRGLADTQYF
D gene: -; J gene: TRBJ2-3; V gene: TRBV29-1; clone size: -; CDR3 DNA: TGCAGCGTTGCCATGACAGATACGCAGTATTTT; CDR3 protein: CSVAMTDTQYF
D gene: -; J gene: TRBJ1-4; V gene: TRBV7-9; clone size: -; CDR3 DNA: TGTGCCAGCAGCCGTGGACAGAATGAAAAACTGTTTTTT; CDR3 protein: CASSRGQNEKLFF
D gene: -; J gene: TRBJ1-5; V gene: TRBV6-5; clone size: -; CDR3 DNA: TGTGCCAGCCGGGCGGGGGATCAGCCCCAGCATTTT; CDR3 protein: CASRAGDQPQHF
D gene: TRBD1; J gene: TRBJ1-5; V gene: TRBV19; clone size: -; CDR3 DNA: TGTGCCAGTAGGGTACAAGACAGGGTTAGCAATCAGCCCCAGCATTTT; CDR3 protein: CASRVQDRVSNQPQHF
D gene: -; J gene: TRBJ1-2; V gene: TRBV5-5; clone size: -; CDR3 DNA: TGTGCCAGCAGCTTTGGCGAGGGCTACTATGGCTACACCTTC; CDR3 protein: CASSFGEGYYGYTF
D gene: TRBD1; J gene: TRBJ1-4; V gene: TRBV28; clone size: once; CDR3 DNA: TGTGCCAGCAGTTTATCTCAGCCAGGGGGGGAAAAACTGTTTTTT; CDR3 protein: CASSLSQPGGEKLFF
D gene: -; J gene: TRBJ1-5; V gene: TRBV3-1/TRBV3-2; clone size: -; CDR3 DNA: TGTGCCAGCAGCCCAGGGGTTTATCAGCCCCAGCATTTT; CDR3 protein: CASSPGVYQPQHF
D gene: TRBD1; J gene: TRBJ2-1; V gene: TRBV5-4; clone size: once; CDR3 DNA: TGTGCCAGCAGCTCGGCTTTAGGGGGCAGCTCCTACAATGAGCAGTTCTTC; CDR3 protein: CASSSALGGSSYNEQFF
D gene: -; J gene: TRBJ1-2; V gene: TRBV27; clone size: -; CDR3 DNA: TGTGCCAGCAGTTTAGGGGGGGGAAGATTGCGCTACACCTTC; CDR3 protein: CASSLGGGRLRYTF
D gene: TRBD1; J gene: TRBJ1-2; V gene: TRBV11-2; clone size: -; CDR3 DNA: TGTGCCAGCAGCTCCGGATGGACAGGGGAAGGCTACACCTTC; CDR3 protein: CASSSGWTGEGYTF
D gene: -; J gene: TRBJ1-1; V gene: TRBV27; clone size: -; CDR3 DNA: TGTGCCAGCAGTTTTAGGGGCCCTCCTGAAGCTTTCTTT; CDR3 protein: CASSFRGPPEAFF
D gene: -; J gene: TRBJ2-2; V gene: TRBV7-8; clone size: -; CDR3 DNA: TGTGCCAGCAGCCCCCCGGGGACCGGGGAGCTGTTTTTT; CDR3 protein: CASSPPGTGELFF
D gene: TRBD1; J gene: TRBJ2-7; V gene: TRBV11-2; clone size: -; CDR3 DNA: TGTGCCAGCAGCACAGGGGACCACTACGAGCAGTACTTC; CDR3 protein: CASSTGDHYEQYF
D gene: TRBD1; J gene: TRBJ2-1; V gene: TRBV7-9; clone size: -; CDR3 DNA: TGTGCCAGCAGCTCGACAGGGATTTCGAATGAGCAGTTCTTC; CDR3 protein: CASSSTGISNEQFF
D gene: TRBD1; J gene: TRBJ2-7; V gene: TRBV5-1; clone size: -; CDR3 DNA: TGCGCCAGCAGCTTAGGCGGGACAGGGAGCTACGAGCAGTACTTC; CDR3 protein: CASSLGGTGSYEQYF
D gene: TRBD1; J gene: TRBJ2-2; V gene: TRBV6-5; clone size: -; CDR3 DNA: TGTGCCAGCAGTTACGGACAGGGACGGGACACCGGGGAGCTGTTTTTT; CDR3 protein: CASSYGQGRDTGELFF
D gene: -; J gene: TRBJ1-1; V gene: TRBV7-9; clone size: -; CDR3 DNA: TGTGCCAGCAGCTTAGTAGAGGGAGCGACTTTCTTT; CDR3 protein: CASSLVEGATFF